This TCR beta chain emerged from a study of blood T cell repertoires in COVID-19. About the study: COVID-19 samples collected from the United States, Italy and Spain covered acute and convalescent phases.

This clone appeared a single time. Authors' methods: Reference gene primer amplification gave estimated nucleated cell counts. Clones were read by immunoSEQ multiplex PCR, and TCRdb kept only the in-frame ones, dropping some. That table furnishes V, J and clone size, whereas the DNA furnished D and trimming. Among roughly 250,000 clones listed, roughly 77% were seen once. Sequencing input: peripheral blood. The receptor's source is a woman of 80 years or more with acute or convalescent COVID-19.

Written as DNA, the CDR3 is TGCGCCAGCAGCTTGGAGGCGGTAGCCAAAAACATTCAGTACTTC. Translation: CASSLEAVAKNIQYF. The chain combines TRBV5-1 with TRBJ2-4, with no clear D. Germline V lookup: CDR1 SGHRS, CDR2 YFSETQ. Trimming cost V 0 bases and J 0 bases, with 7 bases left between them. CDR3 size: 15 residues.